This is a list of T cell receptor beta chains from one sample in a study of PD-1 blockade in classical Hodgkin lymphoma. Repertoires were generated with immunoSEQ multiplex PCR, while TCRdb's copy carries only in-frame clones and drops some. In the table there are approximately 26,000 clones, roughly 78% of which are singletons. Sequenced material: peripheral blood mononuclear cells (PBMCs), taken before the fourth cycle of nivolumab. The receptor source for this set is a human donor with classical Hodgkin lymphoma. CDR3s include the opening cysteine and the closing phenylalanine or tryptophan. D genes are given only for firm matches. Only part of the rows carry a size: once, few, many, or a class if the clone is expanded.

V gene,CDR3 length,clone size,D gene,J gene,CDR3 DNA,CDR3 protein
TRBV25-1,15,.,TRBD1,TRBJ1-6,TGTGCCAGCAGTGGACCGGGACAGGGGTACTCACCCCTCCACTTT,CASSGPGQGYSPLHF
TRBV6-1,17,.,.,TRBJ2-4,TGTGCCAGCACTGACGGTCAATCTCCCGCAGCCAAAAACATTCAGTACTTC,CASTDGQSPAAKNIQYF
TRBV29-1,11,.,.,TRBJ1-2,TGCAGCGCGATCGACAGAGCTGGCTACACCTTC,CSAIDRAGYTF
TRBV5-1,16,.,TRBD1,TRBJ2-1,TGCGCCAGCAGCTTGGCCACAGGGGGTTTGGGAAATGAGCAGTTCTTC,CASSLATGGLGNEQFF
TRBV10-3,12,medium-sized,TRBD2,TRBJ2-1,TGTGCCAGCCGGGGGGGTTCCAATGAGCAGTTCTTC,CASRGGSNEQFF
TRBV6-1,9,.,.,TRBJ2-1,TGTGCCGGTCAAAATGAGCAGTTCTTC,CAGQNEQFF
TRBV19,13,.,.,TRBJ2-7,TGTGCCAGTAGTATCAACAGAGACTACGAGCAGTACTTC,CASSINRDYEQYF
TRBV16,17,.,.,TRBJ1-5,TGTGCCAGCAGCCACCCGGGTCGGGAAGGAGGGGATCAGCCCCAGCATTTT,CASSHPGREGGDQPQHF
TRBV6-1,16,few,.,TRBJ1-3,TGTGCCAGCAGTGCAACCCACACCTTCTCTGGAAACACCATATATTTT,CASSATHTFSGNTIYF
TRBV6-6,15,.,TRBD1,TRBJ2-7,TGTGCCAGCAGTTACTCAGGGACAGGGAGATACGAGCAGTACTTC,CASSYSGTGRYEQYF
TRBV19,15,once,TRBD1,TRBJ2-2,TGTGCCAGTAGTATCCTTGCAGGGGGCTCCGGGGAGCTGTTTTTT,CASSILAGGSGELFF
TRBV28,13,.,TRBD2,TRBJ2-1,TGTGCCAGCAGCCCTAGCGGGAGCTTGGCGCAGTTCTTC,CASSPSGSLAQFF
TRBV2,15,.,.,TRBJ1-5,TGTGCCAGCAGTGATGCTCGGCGGACGGGAGGGCCCCAGCATTTT,CASSDARRTGGPQHF
TRBV5-4,14,.,TRBD2,TRBJ2-1,TGTGCCAGCAGCACTAGCGGGAGGTCGGATGAGCAGTTCTTC,CASSTSGRSDEQFF
TRBV7-9,14,.,TRBD2,TRBJ2-7,TGTGCCAGCAGCCTGGCTAGCGGATTATGGGAGCAGTACTTC,CASSLASGLWEQYF
TRBV19,13,.,TRBD1,TRBJ1-2,TGTGCCAGCCGACGGACAGGCAACTATGGCTACACCTTC,CASRRTGNYGYTF
TRBV28,17,.,.,TRBJ2-7,TGTGCCAGCAGTTTGGGGTCCTTCGGCAGGGGCTCCAACGAGCAGTACTTC,CASSLGSFGRGSNEQYF
TRBV14,17,.,.,TRBJ1-3,TGTGCCAGCAGCCGAAAACGGACTCCGAAATCTGGAAACACCATATATTTT,CASSRKRTPKSGNTIYF